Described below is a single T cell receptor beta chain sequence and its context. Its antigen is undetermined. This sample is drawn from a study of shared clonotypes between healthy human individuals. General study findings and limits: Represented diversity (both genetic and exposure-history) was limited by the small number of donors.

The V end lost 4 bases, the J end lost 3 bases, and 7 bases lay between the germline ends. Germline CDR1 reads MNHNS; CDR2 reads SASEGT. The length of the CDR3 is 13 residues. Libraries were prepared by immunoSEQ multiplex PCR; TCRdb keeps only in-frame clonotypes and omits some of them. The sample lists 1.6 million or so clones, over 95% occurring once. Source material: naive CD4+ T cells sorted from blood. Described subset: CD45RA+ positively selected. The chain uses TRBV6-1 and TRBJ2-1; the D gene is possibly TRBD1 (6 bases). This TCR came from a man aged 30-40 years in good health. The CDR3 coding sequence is TGTGCCAGCAGTGTACAGGGCTACAATGAGCAGTTCTTC. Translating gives CASSVQGYNEQFF.